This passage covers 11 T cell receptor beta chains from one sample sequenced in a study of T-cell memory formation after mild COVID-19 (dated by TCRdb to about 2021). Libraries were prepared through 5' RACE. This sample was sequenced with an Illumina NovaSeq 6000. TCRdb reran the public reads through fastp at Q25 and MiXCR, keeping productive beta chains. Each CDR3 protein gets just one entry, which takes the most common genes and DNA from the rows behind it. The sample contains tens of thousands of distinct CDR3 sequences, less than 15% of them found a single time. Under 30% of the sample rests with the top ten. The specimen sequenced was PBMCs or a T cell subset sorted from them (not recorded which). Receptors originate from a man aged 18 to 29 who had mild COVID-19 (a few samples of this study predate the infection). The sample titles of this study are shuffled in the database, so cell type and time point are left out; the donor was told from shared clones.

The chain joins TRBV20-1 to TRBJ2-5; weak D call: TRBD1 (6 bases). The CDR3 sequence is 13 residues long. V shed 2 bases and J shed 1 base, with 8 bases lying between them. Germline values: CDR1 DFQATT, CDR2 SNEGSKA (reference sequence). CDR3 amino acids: CSARKDSQETQYF. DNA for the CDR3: TGCAGTGCTAGAAAGGACAGCCAAGAGACCCAGTACTTC.

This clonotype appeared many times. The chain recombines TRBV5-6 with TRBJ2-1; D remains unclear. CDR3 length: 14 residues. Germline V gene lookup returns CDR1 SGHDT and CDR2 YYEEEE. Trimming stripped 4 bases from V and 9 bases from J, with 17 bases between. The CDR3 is CASSVRSTSGEQFF. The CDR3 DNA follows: TGTGCCAGCAGCGTACGCTCGACCTCAGGTGAGCAGTTCTTC. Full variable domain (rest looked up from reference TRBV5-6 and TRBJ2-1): DAGVTQSPTHLIKTRGQQVTLRCSPKSGHDTVSWYQQALGQGPQFIFQYYEEEERQRGNFPDRFSGHQFPNYSSELNVNALLLGDSALYLCASSVRSTSGEQFFGPGTRLTVL.

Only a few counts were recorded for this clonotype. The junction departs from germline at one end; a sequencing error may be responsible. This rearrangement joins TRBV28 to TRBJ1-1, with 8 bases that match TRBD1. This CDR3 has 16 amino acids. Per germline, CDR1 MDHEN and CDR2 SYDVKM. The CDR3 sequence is CASGTAGQELNTETFF. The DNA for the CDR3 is TGTGCCAGCGGGACGGCGGGACAGGAATTGAACACTGAAACTTTCTTT.

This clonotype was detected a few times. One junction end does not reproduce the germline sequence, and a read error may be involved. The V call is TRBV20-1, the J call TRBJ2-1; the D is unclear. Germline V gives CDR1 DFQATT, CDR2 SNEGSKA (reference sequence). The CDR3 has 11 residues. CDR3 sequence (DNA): TGCAGTGCTAGCGCCGGGCTCGGAGCGCCGTTC. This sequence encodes CSASAGLGAPF.

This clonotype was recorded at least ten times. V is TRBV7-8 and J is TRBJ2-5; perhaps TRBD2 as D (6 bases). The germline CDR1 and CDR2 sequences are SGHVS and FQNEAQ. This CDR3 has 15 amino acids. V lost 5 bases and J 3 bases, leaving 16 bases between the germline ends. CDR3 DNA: TGTGCCAGCAGCCGGAGGGCAGGGCGGAAAGAGACCCAGTACTTC. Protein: CASSRRAGRKETQYF.

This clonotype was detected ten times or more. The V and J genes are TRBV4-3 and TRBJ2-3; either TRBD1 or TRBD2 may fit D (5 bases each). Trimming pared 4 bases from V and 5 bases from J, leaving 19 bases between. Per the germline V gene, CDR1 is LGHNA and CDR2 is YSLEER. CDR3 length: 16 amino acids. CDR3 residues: CASSRGLGEVGDTQYF. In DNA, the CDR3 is TGCGCCAGCAGCCGGGGGTTGGGTGAAGTAGGAGATACGCAGTATTTT.

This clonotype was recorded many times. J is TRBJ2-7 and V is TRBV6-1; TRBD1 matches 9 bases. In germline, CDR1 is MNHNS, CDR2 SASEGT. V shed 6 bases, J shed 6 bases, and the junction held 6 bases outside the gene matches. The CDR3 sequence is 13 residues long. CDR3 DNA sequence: TGTGCCAGCAGCAGGGACAGGGCCCTCGAGCAGTACTTC. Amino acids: CASSRDRALEQYF.

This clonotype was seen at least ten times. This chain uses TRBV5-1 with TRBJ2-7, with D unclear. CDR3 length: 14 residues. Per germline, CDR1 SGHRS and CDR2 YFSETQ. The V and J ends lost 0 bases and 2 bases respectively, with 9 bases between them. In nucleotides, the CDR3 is TGCGCCAGCAGCTTGGACATACCAGCCTACGAGCAGTACTTC. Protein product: CASSLDIPAYEQYF.

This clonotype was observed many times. The CDR3 coding sequence is TGTGCCAGCAGCTTACCGGGACTAGCGCAGGATACGCAGTATTTT. This translates into CASSLPGLAQDTQYF. The V gene is TRBV5-6, the J gene TRBJ2-3, with TRBD2 matching 10 bases. V lost 2 bases to trimming and J lost 6 bases; unmatched junction nucleotides: 6. The germline V gene has CDR1 SGHDT and CDR2 YYEEEE. This CDR3 has 15 residues.

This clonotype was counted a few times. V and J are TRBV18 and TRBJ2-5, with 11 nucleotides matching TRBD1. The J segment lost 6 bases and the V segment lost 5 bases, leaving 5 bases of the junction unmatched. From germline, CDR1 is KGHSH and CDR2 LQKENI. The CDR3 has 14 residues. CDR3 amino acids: CASSVGQGVQTQYF. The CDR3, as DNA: TGTGCCAGCTCAGTGGGACAGGGGGTGCAGACCCAGTACTTC.

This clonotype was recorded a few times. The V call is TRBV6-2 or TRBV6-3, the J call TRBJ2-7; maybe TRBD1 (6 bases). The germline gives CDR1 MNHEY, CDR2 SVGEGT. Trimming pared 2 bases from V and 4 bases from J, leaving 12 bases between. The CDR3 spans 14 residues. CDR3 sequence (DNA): TGTGCCAGCAGTTACCCTGGGACATCTTACGAGCAGTACGTC. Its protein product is CASSYPGTSYEQYV.